Detailed here is one T cell receptor beta chain. Its antigen is not identified. TCRdb used MiXCR to reprocess the RT-PCR reads, holding one entry per CDR3 protein. The sample has about 610,000 distinct CDR3 sequences; approximately 14% are singletons. The data derive from a study of response to subunit inactivated influenza vaccine. This CDR3 is built from 16 residues. Germline V gives CDR1 MNHEY, CDR2 SVGEGT. With 5 bases removed from V and 0 bases from J, the gap between germline ends came to 16 bases. Findings and limits, study-wide: Only a handful of new T cells, the authors suggested, are recruited with each seasonal influenza vaccination.

This clonotype was obtained from a man aged 45 to 65 who received an inactivated influenza vaccine. This sequence joins TRBV6-2 or TRBV6-3 and TRBJ1-2, with D unclear. The sample here was PBMCs from blood, taken roughly 12 days after vaccination. CDR3 sequence reads: CASSPPRRLSNYGYTF. The CDR3 nucleotides read TGTGCCAGCAGTCCCCCGAGGAGGCTCTCTAACTATGGCTACACCTTC.